The 16 T cell receptor beta chains below were found in one sample sequenced in a study of STAT3 mutations in large granular lymphocyte leukemia. Their antigens are not known. Broader study findings: At least one immunodominant TCR beta clonotype appeared in every T-cell large granular lymphocyte leukemia patient.

Here immunoSEQ multiplex PCR was the method, and the copy in TCRdb shows in-frame clones only, minus some. The profile shows tens of thousands of clones, about 94% of them singletons. What was sequenced was peripheral blood mononuclear cells. These receptor sequences come from a man aged 40-49 years with T-cell large granular lymphocyte leukemia. Some clones in this sample may be carry-over from other donors' samples.

This chain connects TRBV19 to TRBJ1-1, with D possibly TRBD1 on 5 matching bases. This CDR3 has 13 residues. Trimming shortened V by 5 bases and J by 1 base, and 8 bases separated the two germline ends. Per the germline V gene, CDR1 is LNHDA and CDR2 is SQIVND (reference sequence). The CDR3 protein is CASSSQGNTEAFF. The CDR3 nucleotides read TGTGCCAGTAGTTCTCAGGGGAACACTGAAGCTTTCTTT.

The table lists this clone with a count of one. The V and J genes are TRBV5-1 and TRBJ2-3, with 11 bases lining up with TRBD2. CDR3 length: 16 amino acids. V lost 0 bases, J lost 4 bases, and 4 bases stayed unmatched. Germline V gene lookup returns CDR1 SGHRS and CDR2 YFSETQ. CDR3 nucleotides: TGCGCCAGCAGCTTGGAGCGTAGCGGGGGGGCAGATACGCAGTATTTT. Protein sequence: CASSLERSGGADTQYF.

This chain uses TRBV7-6 with TRBJ1-2; a possible D gene is TRBD1 (6 bases). With 1 base removed from V and 6 bases from J, the gap between germline ends came to 9 bases. Germline V gene lookup returns CDR1 SGHVS and CDR2 FNYEAQ. There are 13 residues in the CDR3. In DNA, the CDR3 is TGTGCCAGCAGCTTAGACAGGGAGGATGGCTACACCTTC. Its translation is CASSLDREDGYTF.

The CDR3 nucleotides are TGTGCCAGCAGTTTATACAGGGCATCCCCGTATAATTCACCCCTCCACTTT. Translating it yields CASSLYRASPYNSPLHF. The chain combines TRBV28 with TRBJ1-6; weak D call: TRBD1 (6 bases). CDR1 and CDR2 (germline): MDHEN, SYDVKM. The CDR3 is made up of 17 amino acids. The V end was cut by 1 base, the J end by 4 bases, with 14 bases between.

The chain combines TRBV5-5 with TRBJ1-1, with TRBD1 identical over 8 bases. Trimming removed 4 bases from V and 5 bases from J; junction bases left unmatched: 7. Germline loops: CDR1 SGHKS, CDR2 YYEKEE (reference sequence). CDR3 length: 14 residues. The CDR3, as DNA: TGTGCCAGCAGCATAAACAGGGGGGATACTGAAGCTTTCTTT. Its translation is CASSINRGDTEAFF.

The chain couples TRBV27 to TRBJ1-2; D gene uncertain. V lost 2 bases to trimming and J lost 4 bases, with 8 bases between them. The germline CDR1 and CDR2 sequences are MNHEY and SMNVEV (reference sequence). The CDR3 is 13 amino acids. CDR3 DNA sequence: TGTGCCAGCAGTTTAGGCGACGGCTATGGCTACACCTTC. Translating it yields CASSLGDGYGYTF.

This chain connects TRBV6-5 to TRBJ2-7, with D hard to call. The CDR3 is 14 amino acids. In germline, CDR1 is MNHEY, CDR2 SVGAGI. V was shortened by 6 bases and J by 3 bases, with 15 bases between the two germline ends. The DNA of the CDR3 is TGTGCCAGCAGACAGCGTCCGGACCTCTACGAGCAGTACTTC. This codes for CASRQRPDLYEQYF.

This clone occurred once. The rearrangement links TRBV19 to TRBJ1-5; D is perhaps TRBD1 (6 bases). The CDR3 consists of 17 residues. V was cut by 0 bases and J by 5 bases, with 17 bases left in between. Germline-derived CDR1 and CDR2 are LNHDA and SQIVND (reference sequence). The CDR3: CASSIEALQGSYQPQHF. CDR3 nucleotide sequence: TGTGCCAGTAGTATAGAGGCCCTACAGGGCTCCTATCAGCCCCAGCATTTT.

V and J are TRBV5-1 and TRBJ2-6; D unresolved. Germline assignment: CDR1 SGHRS and CDR2 YFSETQ. The CDR3 runs to 15 residues. V lost 1 base and J lost 2, with 7 bases in between. The CDR3 DNA sequence: TGCGCCAGCAGCTTGACCGTAACTGGGGCCAACGTCCTGACTTTC. It yields the protein CASSLTVTGANVLTF. Filled out from reference TRBV5-1 and TRBJ2-6, the complete variable domain reads KAGVTQTPRYLIKTRGQQVTLSCSPISGHRSVSWYQQTPGQGLQFLFEYFSETQRNKGNFPGRFSGRQFSNSRSEMNVSTLELGDSALYLCASSLTVTGANVLTFGAGSRLTVL.

The J gene is TRBJ1-2, the V gene TRBV6-1; D possibly corresponds to TRBD1 (5 bases). Trimming took off 2 bases at V and 5 bases at J, with 12 bases between the two ends. The germline V gene encodes CDR1 MNHNS and CDR2 SASEGT. The CDR3 consists of 14 residues. Here the CDR3 DNA reads TGTGCCAGCAGTGAAATGACGGACACTTATGGCTACACCTTC. It encodes CASSEMTDTYGYTF.

This clone was detected a few times. V is TRBV10-3 and J is TRBJ1-2; D unclear. In germline, CDR1 is ENHRY, CDR2 SYGVKD. This CDR3 is built from 12 residues. V dropped 2 bases and J dropped 11 bases, with 12 bases sitting between them. The CDR3 loop is CAISEGGREYTF. CDR3 in DNA: TGTGCCATCAGTGAGGGCGGGAGGGAGTACACCTTC.

Here the CDR3 DNA reads TGTGCCAGCAGTCCGGGACTAGCGGCCCCCGGGGAGCTGTTTTTT. Residues: CASSPGLAAPGELFF. V is TRBV27 and J is TRBJ2-2; 11 bases are shared with TRBD2. Germline CDR1 and CDR2: MNHEY and SMNVEV (reference sequence). Germline trimming cut 5 bases from V and 6 bases from J; bases unmatched to any gene: 5. The CDR3 spans 15 residues.

V is TRBV30 and J is TRBJ1-2, with TRBD1 matching 8 bases. V was clipped by 7 bases and J by 8 bases; unmatched bases: 9. Per the germline V gene, CDR1 is GTSNPN and CDR2 is SVGIG (reference sequence). This CDR3 comprises 12 residues. The CDR3 DNA reads TGTGCCTCCGCGGACAGGGAGGGAGGCTACACCTTC. Amino acids: CASADREGGYTF.

The chain joins TRBV6-5 to TRBJ1-1, with D perhaps matching TRBD1 (6 bases). Germline V gene lookup returns CDR1 MNHEY and CDR2 SVGAGI. V was pared by 5 bases and J by 8 bases, with 18 bases between. The CDR3 consists of 14 residues. The CDR3 sequence is CASSGPERDKEAFF. CDR3 bases: TGTGCCAGCAGTGGACCTGAACGGGACAAAGAAGCTTTCTTT.

The rearrangement links TRBV4-1 to TRBJ2-6; the D gene is possibly TRBD1 (5 bases). Trimming pared 0 bases from V and 6 bases from J, leaving 15 bases between. CDR1 MGHRA and CDR2 YSYEKL come from the germline V gene. CDR3 length: 17 amino acids. CDR3 protein: CASSQEAQGMKANVLTF. CDR3 DNA: TGCGCCAGCAGCCAAGAAGCCCAGGGAATGAAGGCCAACGTCCTGACTTTC.

The chain has TRBV18 and TRBJ2-5; either TRBD1 or TRBD2 may supply D (6 bases each). This CDR3 is built from 17 residues. Germline lookup yields CDR1 KGHSH and CDR2 LQKENI. V dropped 1 base and J dropped 4 bases, with 19 bases sitting between them. CDR3 bases: TGTGCCAGCTCACCACGGAGAAGGCTGGGGGGCGGAGAGACCCAGTACTTC. This sequence encodes CASSPRRRLGGGETQYF.